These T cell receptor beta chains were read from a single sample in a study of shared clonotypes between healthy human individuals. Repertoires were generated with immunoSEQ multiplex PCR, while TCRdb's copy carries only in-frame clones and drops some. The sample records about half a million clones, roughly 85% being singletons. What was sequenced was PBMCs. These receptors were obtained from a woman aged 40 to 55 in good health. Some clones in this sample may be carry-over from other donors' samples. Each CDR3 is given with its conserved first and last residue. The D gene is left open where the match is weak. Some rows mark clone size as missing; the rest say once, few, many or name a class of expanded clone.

cdr3_aa: CASSLSTGTNEQFF; cdr3_nt: TGTGCCAGCAGTTTATCCACAGGGACGAATGAGCAGTTCTTC; v_call: TRBV28; j_call: TRBJ2-1; d_call: NA; clone_size: NA
cdr3_aa: CASSLARYNEQFF; cdr3_nt: TGTGCCAGCAGCTTAGCTAGATACAATGAGCAGTTCTTC; v_call: TRBV11-1; j_call: TRBJ2-1; d_call: NA; clone_size: NA
cdr3_aa: CASSYPTGGQETQYF; cdr3_nt: TGTGCCAGCAGTTACCCCACAGGGGGCCAAGAGACCCAGTACTTC; v_call: TRBV5-4; j_call: TRBJ2-5; d_call: TRBD1; clone_size: NA
cdr3_aa: CASSRTWTGDYEQYF; cdr3_nt: TGCGCCAGCAGCCGCACCTGGACAGGGGACTACGAGCAGTACTTC; v_call: TRBV4-1; j_call: TRBJ2-7; d_call: TRBD1; clone_size: NA
cdr3_aa: CASSFPLTGWSTGELFF; cdr3_nt: TGTGCCAGCAGTTTCCCTCTGACCGGATGGAGCACCGGGGAGCTGTTTTTT; v_call: TRBV28; j_call: TRBJ2-2; d_call: NA; clone_size: NA
cdr3_aa: CASSARRGVIYEQYF; cdr3_nt: TGTGCCAGCAGCGCACGGAGAGGAGTTATCTACGAGCAGTACTTC; v_call: TRBV7-2; j_call: TRBJ2-7; d_call: NA; clone_size: NA
cdr3_aa: CASSPTPGTGYF; cdr3_nt: TGTGCCAGCTCACCAACTCCCGGTACAGGCTACTTC; v_call: TRBV18; j_call: TRBJ2-7; d_call: NA; clone_size: NA
cdr3_aa: CASAPGLLAGITGELFF; cdr3_nt: TGTGCTAGTGCGCCCGGACTGCTTGCCGGGATCACCGGGGAGCTGTTTTTT; v_call: TRBV12-5; j_call: TRBJ2-2; d_call: NA; clone_size: NA
cdr3_aa: CASFRQLGYEQYF; cdr3_nt: TGTGCCAGCTTCCGACAGCTTGGCTACGAGCAGTACTTC; v_call: TRBV6-1; j_call: TRBJ2-7; d_call: NA; clone_size: NA
cdr3_aa: CASSRRQGAEYSGNTIYF; cdr3_nt: TGTGCCAGCAGCCGACGACAGGGGGCTGAATACTCTGGAAACACCATATATTTT; v_call: TRBV21-1; j_call: TRBJ1-3; d_call: NA; clone_size: NA
cdr3_aa: CASSVASGSSGELFF; cdr3_nt: TGTGCCAGCAGTGTGGCTAGCGGGAGTTCGGGGGAGCTGTTTTTT; v_call: TRBV6-1; j_call: TRBJ2-2; d_call: TRBD2; clone_size: NA
cdr3_aa: CASSLGTGRTDTQYF; cdr3_nt: TGTGCCAGCAGCTTGGGGACAGGGCGCACAGATACGCAGTATTTT; v_call: TRBV7-7; j_call: TRBJ2-3; d_call: TRBD1; clone_size: NA
cdr3_aa: CASSGASGNAETQYF; cdr3_nt: TGTGCCAGCAGCGGGGCTAGCGGGAATGCAGAGACCCAGTACTTC; v_call: TRBV5-4; j_call: TRBJ2-5; d_call: TRBD2; clone_size: few
cdr3_aa: CASSSPTEAFF; cdr3_nt: TGTGCCAGCAGCTCCCCCACTGAAGCTTTCTTT; v_call: TRBV7-3; j_call: TRBJ1-1; d_call: NA; clone_size: few
cdr3_aa: CASSPGNTYNEQFF; cdr3_nt: TGTGCCAGCAGCCCAGGCAACACCTACAATGAGCAGTTCTTC; v_call: TRBV11-2; j_call: TRBJ2-1; d_call: NA; clone_size: NA
cdr3_aa: CASSSSPNYGYTF; cdr3_nt: TGTGCCAGCAGTTCTTCCCCTAATTATGGCTACACCTTC; v_call: TRBV6-6; j_call: TRBJ1-2; d_call: NA; clone_size: NA
cdr3_aa: CASRRGQETQYF; cdr3_nt: TGCGCCAGCAGGAGGGGGCAAGAGACCCAGTACTTC; v_call: TRBV5-1; j_call: TRBJ2-5; d_call: NA; clone_size: NA
cdr3_aa: CASSLVPNRQPQHF; cdr3_nt: TGTGCCAGCAGTTTGGTCCCTAACCGTCAGCCCCAGCATTTT; v_call: TRBV28; j_call: TRBJ1-5; d_call: NA; clone_size: NA
cdr3_aa: CAIRPQLSSTDTQYF; cdr3_nt: TGTGCCATCAGGCCCCAGCTATCCTCGACAGATACGCAGTATTTT; v_call: TRBV10-3; j_call: TRBJ2-3; d_call: NA; clone_size: once
cdr3_aa: CASSTRDRGLIDIQYF; cdr3_nt: TGTGCCAGCAGCACTCGGGACAGGGGGCTCATCGACATTCAGTACTTC; v_call: TRBV21-1; j_call: TRBJ2-4; d_call: NA; clone_size: NA
cdr3_aa: CASSFYRVVVSGNTIYF; cdr3_nt: TGTGCCAGCAGTTTCTACCGCGTGGTGGTCTCTGGAAACACCATATATTTT; v_call: TRBV28; j_call: TRBJ1-3; d_call: NA; clone_size: NA
cdr3_aa: CASSLSRGGSEAFF; cdr3_nt: TGTGCCAGCAGTTTATCGAGGGGGGGCTCTGAAGCTTTCTTT; v_call: TRBV27; j_call: TRBJ1-1; d_call: NA; clone_size: NA
cdr3_aa: CASSSSGAPTNEKLFF; cdr3_nt: TGTGCCAGCAGTTCCTCGGGGGCGCCTACTAATGAAAAACTGTTTTTT; v_call: TRBV5-4; j_call: TRBJ1-4; d_call: NA; clone_size: NA
cdr3_aa: CASSPRGLIFSNQPQHF; cdr3_nt: TGTGCCAGCAGCCCGAGGGGGCTGATCTTTAGCAATCAGCCCCAGCATTTT; v_call: TRBV2; j_call: TRBJ1-5; d_call: TRBD1; clone_size: NA
cdr3_aa: CASSLRLERNTEAFF; cdr3_nt: TGTGCCAGCAGTTTACGTCTCGAGAGGAACACTGAAGCTTTCTTT; v_call: TRBV27; j_call: TRBJ1-1; d_call: NA; clone_size: NA
cdr3_aa: CASSQSLAGYNEQFF; cdr3_nt: TGTGCCAGCAGCCAATCGTTAGCGGGGTACAATGAGCAGTTCTTC; v_call: TRBV16; j_call: TRBJ2-1; d_call: TRBD2; clone_size: NA
cdr3_aa: CAASTGDYGYTF; cdr3_nt: TGTGCAGCCTCGACAGGGGACTATGGCTACACCTTC; v_call: TRBV28; j_call: TRBJ1-2; d_call: TRBD1; clone_size: NA
cdr3_aa: CASRSLRNEQFF; cdr3_nt: TGTGCCAGCAGAAGCCTACGGAATGAGCAGTTCTTC; v_call: TRBV21-1; j_call: TRBJ2-1; d_call: NA; clone_size: NA
cdr3_aa: CASSQGTGGQPQHF; cdr3_nt: TGCGCCAGCAGCCAGGGGACAGGGGGTCAGCCCCAGCATTTT; v_call: TRBV5-1; j_call: TRBJ1-5; d_call: TRBD1; clone_size: NA
cdr3_aa: CASSFSLTQYF; cdr3_nt: TGTGCCAGCAGTTTTTCCCTTACCCAGTACTTC; v_call: TRBV28; j_call: TRBJ2-5; d_call: NA; clone_size: many
cdr3_aa: CASSLGPNTDTQYF; cdr3_nt: TGCGCCAGCAGCCTGGGACCAAACACAGATACGCAGTATTTT; v_call: TRBV4-1; j_call: TRBJ2-3; d_call: NA; clone_size: few
cdr3_aa: CASSPTGTGLFVETQYF; cdr3_nt: TGTGCCAGTAGCCCAACCGGGACAGGGCTGTTCGTAGAGACCCAGTACTTC; v_call: TRBV19; j_call: TRBJ2-5; d_call: TRBD1; clone_size: NA
cdr3_aa: CASSDEEEQFF; cdr3_nt: TGTGCCAGCAGTGATGAAGAGGAGCAGTTCTTC; v_call: TRBV2; j_call: TRBJ2-1; d_call: NA; clone_size: NA
cdr3_aa: CASSGTGGAGELFF; cdr3_nt: TGTGCCAGCAGCGGGACAGGGGGGGCCGGGGAGCTGTTTTTT; v_call: TRBV5-4; j_call: TRBJ2-2; d_call: TRBD1; clone_size: NA
cdr3_aa: CSVGGRGISSYEQYF; cdr3_nt: TGCAGCGTAGGTGGCCGGGGTATCAGCTCCTACGAGCAGTACTTC; v_call: TRBV29-1; j_call: TRBJ2-7; d_call: NA; clone_size: NA
cdr3_aa: CASSPEFTATEAFF; cdr3_nt: TGTGCCAGCAGCCCCGAATTTACAGCCACTGAAGCTTTCTTT; v_call: TRBV7-3; j_call: TRBJ1-1; d_call: NA; clone_size: NA
cdr3_aa: CATSRDNQPQHF; cdr3_nt: TGTGCCACCAGCAGAGACAATCAGCCCCAGCATTTT; v_call: TRBV15; j_call: TRBJ1-5; d_call: NA; clone_size: NA
cdr3_aa: CASSEPSGRVGEQFF; cdr3_nt: TGCGCCAGCAGTGAGCCCAGCGGGAGAGTCGGTGAGCAGTTCTTC; v_call: TRBV10-1; j_call: TRBJ2-1; d_call: TRBD2; clone_size: NA
cdr3_aa: CAWSVGRSGNTIYF; cdr3_nt: TGTGCCTGGAGTGTAGGTCGCTCTGGAAACACCATATATTTT; v_call: TRBV30; j_call: TRBJ1-3; d_call: NA; clone_size: NA
cdr3_aa: CASQRRILGFANTGELFF; cdr3_nt: TGTGCCAGCCAAAGGAGGATTCTGGGGTTCGCGAACACCGGGGAGCTGTTTTTT; v_call: TRBV9; j_call: TRBJ2-2; d_call: NA; clone_size: NA
cdr3_aa: CASSVESSYEQYF; cdr3_nt: TGTGCCAGCAGTGTTGAAAGCTCCTACGAGCAGTACTTC; v_call: TRBV6-1; j_call: TRBJ2-7; d_call: NA; clone_size: NA
cdr3_aa: CASSLAPTSVYEQYF; cdr3_nt: TGTGCCAGCAGCTTAGCCCCGACTAGCGTCTACGAGCAGTACTTC; v_call: TRBV11-3; j_call: TRBJ2-7; d_call: TRBD2; clone_size: NA
cdr3_aa: CASSLSGGPANYGYTF; cdr3_nt: TGCGCCAGCAGCTTGAGTGGGGGGCCGGCTAACTATGGCTACACCTTC; v_call: TRBV5-1; j_call: TRBJ1-2; d_call: NA; clone_size: NA
cdr3_aa: CASSPSGTETQYF; cdr3_nt: TGTGCCAGCAGCCCTAGCGGGACAGAGACCCAGTACTTC; v_call: TRBV7-3; j_call: TRBJ2-5; d_call: TRBD2; clone_size: NA
cdr3_aa: CASSPWQGAGETQYF; cdr3_nt: TGTGCCAGCAGCCCATGGCAAGGGGCGGGCGAGACCCAGTACTTC; v_call: TRBV11-2; j_call: TRBJ2-5; d_call: NA; clone_size: few
cdr3_aa: CASSSTPGAVPQFF; cdr3_nt: TGTGCCAGCAGCTCCACGCCGGGGGCGGTCCCGCAGTTCTTC; v_call: TRBV7-2; j_call: TRBJ2-1; d_call: NA; clone_size: NA
cdr3_aa: CASSMAGGQETQYF; cdr3_nt: TGTGCCAGTAGTATGGCGGGAGGACAAGAGACCCAGTACTTC; v_call: TRBV19; j_call: TRBJ2-5; d_call: TRBD2; clone_size: NA
cdr3_aa: CASSPAGNQETQYF; cdr3_nt: TGTGCCAGCAGCCCCGCGGGCAACCAAGAGACCCAGTACTTC; v_call: TRBV5-4; j_call: TRBJ2-5; d_call: NA; clone_size: NA
cdr3_aa: CASSLGQTTDYGYTF; cdr3_nt: TGCGCCAGCAGCTTAGGACAGACCACAGACTATGGCTACACCTTC; v_call: TRBV5-1; j_call: TRBJ1-2; d_call: NA; clone_size: NA
cdr3_aa: CASSQPGQSTDTQYF; cdr3_nt: TGTGCCAGCTCACAACCGGGACAGAGCACAGATACGCAGTATTTT; v_call: TRBV18; j_call: TRBJ2-3; d_call: TRBD1; clone_size: NA
cdr3_aa: CASSLAPDQPQHF; cdr3_nt: TGTGCCAGCAGCTTAGCGCCAGATCAGCCCCAGCATTTT; v_call: TRBV11-2; j_call: TRBJ1-5; d_call: NA; clone_size: NA
cdr3_aa: CASSVGGGTEQFF; cdr3_nt: TGTGCCAGCAGCGTCGGTGGCGGCACTGAGCAGTTCTTC; v_call: TRBV9; j_call: TRBJ2-1; d_call: NA; clone_size: NA
cdr3_aa: CAWSVLGKQYF; cdr3_nt: TGTGCCTGGAGTGTACTGGGGAAGCAGTACTTC; v_call: TRBV30; j_call: TRBJ2-7; d_call: NA; clone_size: NA
cdr3_aa: CASSYPEMNTEAFF; cdr3_nt: TGTGCCAGCAGTTACCCGGAAATGAACACTGAAGCTTTCTTT; v_call: TRBV6-5; j_call: TRBJ1-1; d_call: NA; clone_size: NA
cdr3_aa: CASSGTGVGLTWELLF; cdr3_nt: TGTGCCAGCTCCGGGACAGGGGTCGGTCTCACCTGGGAGCTGCTTTTT; v_call: TRBV2; j_call: TRBJ2-2; d_call: TRBD1; clone_size: few
cdr3_aa: CASRWTGTGELFF; cdr3_nt: TGTGCCAGCAGATGGACTGGCACCGGGGAGCTGTTTTTT; v_call: TRBV6-6; j_call: TRBJ2-2; d_call: NA; clone_size: few
cdr3_aa: CASSYLWDRGYSPLHF; cdr3_nt: TGTGCCAGCAGTTACTTGTGGGACAGGGGATATTCACCCCTCCACTTT; v_call: TRBV6-5; j_call: TRBJ1-6; d_call: TRBD1; clone_size: NA
cdr3_aa: CASSSTSNTGELFF; cdr3_nt: TGTGCCAGCAGCTCCACAAGTAACACCGGGGAGCTGTTTTTT; v_call: TRBV27; j_call: TRBJ2-2; d_call: NA; clone_size: NA
cdr3_aa: CAWSADRTGMETQYF; cdr3_nt: TGTGCCTGGAGTGCGGACCGGACAGGGATGGAGACCCAGTACTTC; v_call: TRBV30; j_call: TRBJ2-5; d_call: TRBD1; clone_size: NA